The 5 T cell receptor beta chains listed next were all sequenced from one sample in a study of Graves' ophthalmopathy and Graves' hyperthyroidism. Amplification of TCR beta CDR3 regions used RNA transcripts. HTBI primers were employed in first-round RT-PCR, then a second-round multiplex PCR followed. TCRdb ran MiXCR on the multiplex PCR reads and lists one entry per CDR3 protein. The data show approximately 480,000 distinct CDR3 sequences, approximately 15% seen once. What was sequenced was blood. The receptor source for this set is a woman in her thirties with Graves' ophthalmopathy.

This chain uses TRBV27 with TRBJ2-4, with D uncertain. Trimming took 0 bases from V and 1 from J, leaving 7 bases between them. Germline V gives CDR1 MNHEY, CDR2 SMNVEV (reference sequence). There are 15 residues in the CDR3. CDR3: CASSLSPEAKNIQYF. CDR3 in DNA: TGTGCCAGCAGTTTATCGCCGGAGGCCAAAAACATTCAGTACTTC.

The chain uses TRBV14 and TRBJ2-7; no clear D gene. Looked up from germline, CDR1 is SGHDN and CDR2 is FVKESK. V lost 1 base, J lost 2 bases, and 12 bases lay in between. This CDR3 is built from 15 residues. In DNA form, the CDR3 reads TGTGCCAGCAGCCAAGTATCCCTCGGACCCTACGAGCAGTACTTC. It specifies CASSQVSLGPYEQYF.

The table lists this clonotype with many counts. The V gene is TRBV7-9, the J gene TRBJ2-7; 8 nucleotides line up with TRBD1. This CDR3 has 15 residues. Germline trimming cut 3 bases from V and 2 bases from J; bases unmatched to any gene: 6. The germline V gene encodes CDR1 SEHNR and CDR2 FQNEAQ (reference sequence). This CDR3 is CASSLSTGVTYEQYF. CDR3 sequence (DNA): TGTGCCAGCAGCTTGTCGACAGGGGTCACCTACGAGCAGTACTTC.

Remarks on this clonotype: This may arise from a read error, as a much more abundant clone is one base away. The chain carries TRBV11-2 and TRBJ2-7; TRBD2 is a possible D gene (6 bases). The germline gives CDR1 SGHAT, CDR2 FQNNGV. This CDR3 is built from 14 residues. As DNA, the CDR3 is TGTGCCAGCAGCTCTACTAGCCACCACTGCGAGCAATACTTC. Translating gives CASSSTSHHCEQYF.

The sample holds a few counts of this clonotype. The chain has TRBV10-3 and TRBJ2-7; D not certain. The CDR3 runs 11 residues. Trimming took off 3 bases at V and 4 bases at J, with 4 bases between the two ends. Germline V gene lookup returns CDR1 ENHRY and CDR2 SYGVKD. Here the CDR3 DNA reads TGTGCCATCAGTGATCTGTACGAGCAGTACTTC. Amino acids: CAISDLYEQYF.